This T cell receptor (beta chain) was sequenced for a study of cytomegalovirus exposure and HLA in healthy donors (dated by TCRdb to about 2017). In terms of the full investigation: According to an earlier analysis of 450 to 650 of the donors, some 180 million T cells yielded 117 million unique TCR beta sequences and approximately 280 Gb of sequence data. An early release covering about 600 HLA-typed donors comprised about 300 gigabases of sequencing data and roughly 85 million unique TCR sequences. Of the roughly 390 genotyped donors, 80% to 90% were placed in the genetic ancestry cluster associated with self-reported Caucasian donors. The study was designed to test whether signatures of past pathogen exposure could be identified by cataloging public T cell receptors. The study used immunosequencing to profile the T cell repertoires of 600 to 850 subjects and linked those repertoires to cytomegalovirus serostatus. In addition to the first cohort of 650 to 800 subjects, a separate validation cohort of 120 different subjects was used. High-throughput TCR immunosequencing, statistical association of individual TCRs with disease status, and machine learning were combined to predict cytomegalovirus infection status. To study patterns of TCR occurrence, a later analysis re-analyzed previously published TCR beta repertoires from hundreds of donors and added high-resolution HLA genotyping. Rather than drawing on any new phenotypic data, the later analysis identified candidate immune exposures from TCR beta sequences and the way those sequences occurred across donors. In an earlier analysis of 587 of the donors, high-throughput TCR beta sequencing was used to judge whether each TCR beta V gene segment behaved as functional or pseudogenic. Donor age, sex, ethnicity and CMV serostatus were compiled alongside the repertoire data. A later genetic analysis took genome-wide SNP genotypes for about 55% of the 666 donors and used that subset as a discovery cohort. All discovery cohort repertoires had been generated using a single sequencing platform. Both class I and class II loci were covered by HLA typing, at four-digit resolution. Typing coverage varied by locus: roughly 629-640 donors for A, B, C, DRB1 and DQB1; approximately 500 for DQA1; approximately 570 for DPA1; roughly 470 for DPB1. Because of strong linkage in the cohort, four to six DR-DQ haplotypes were treated as single units for association and clustering. On average, roughly 240,000 unique TCR beta nucleotide sequences were sequenced per donor among about 400 genotyped donors of the cohort, with around 19% of those sequences being non-productive. The full study reports these points: A later genetic analysis reported fewer N-insertions in productive TCRs among donors in an Asian-associated ancestry cluster than the 666-donor mean. Strong co-occurrence of HLA alleles, especially DR and DQ, made assigning TCR associations to individual alleles difficult. According to a later analysis, TCR association rates differed among HLA loci, with DRB1 alleles showing the most associated TCRs and HLA-C alleles showing the fewest. Roughly uniform sequencing depth across donors was assumed in presence/absence analyses, although this assumption may not hold. Some IMGT-functional V segments, including TRBV6-2 and TRBV6-3, could not be told apart with the 87-base-pair reads, so those segments were excluded. Linkage disequilibrium might explain the correlated functional status among segregating V segments, but an unknown experimental factor could not be ruled out. HLA typing was unavailable for some donors at each locus, so association tests used only the typed subset. Across donors, most TCR sequences were observed very rarely, whereas some public TCRs were present in many individuals. According to a later analysis, most CMV-associated TCR beta chains appeared to be HLA-restricted, and the HLA associations seemed to be driven largely by CMV exposure. The study gave a list of under 200 TCR beta chains associated with cytomegalovirus. Specific HLA alleles were associated with around 18,000 TCR beta sequences at a false discovery rate of 0.05 in a later analysis. In an earlier analysis of more than 500 of the donors, most TCR beta V segments appeared in productive rearrangements about 90% or about 30% of the time, broadly matching IMGT annotations. Only TCR beta chains were sequenced in this cohort, and the absence of alpha or paired-chain data limited detectable features. A cluster of highly shared sequence variants was judged likely to represent a technical artifact of the sequencing pipeline. In a later analysis, HLA-associated TCR beta chains were found to be more clonally expanded and to have lower generation probabilities than equally common non-associated chains. Because counts were too low, around 18 rarely observed V segments, including chromosome 9 orphons, were left out of the earlier analysis of a few hundred of the donors. Three of the identified cytomegalovirus-associated TCR beta chains were confirmed in vitro to be specific for cytomegalovirus antigens. The only immune exposure information available for the cohort was CMV serostatus. A further reported finding was that TCR beta sequences accurately predicted the HLA-A and HLA-B alleles for most subjects in the first cohort. In both the original and validation cohorts, the classifier was reported to diagnose cytomegalovirus status with high specificity and sensitivity. In a later analysis, several top co-occurrence clusters were reported to appear linked to parvovirus B19, influenza, CMV and Epstein-Barr virus. In a later genetic analysis, a missense DCLRE1C variant was associated with V-gene and J-gene trimming of TCR beta chains, and the association was replicated in an independent cohort. The authors suggested that the approach could potentially be extended to other disease states and immunological phenotypes.

Of note for this clone: The antigen it binds to is not known. No much larger clone exists at a distance of one base, and base qualities are not known.

Libraries were made using the immunoSEQ multiplex PCR assay. For the multiplex PCR, a mixture combining 60 forward primers for TCR Vbeta segments and 13 reverse primers for TCR Jbeta segments was used. The CDR3 region of rearranged TCR beta genes was amplified from genomic DNA with a multiplex PCR assay. The Illumina HiSeq System was used to sequence the amplified TCR beta libraries as 87-base-pair reads. As for how the authors treated the data: A later analysis counted approximately 76 million unique TCR beta chains across the roughly 700 repertoires, and 9 million to 14 million of these chains were shared by at least two donors. Raw reads were error-corrected and collapsed into unique sequences with a nearest-neighbor algorithm that merged closely related sequences to remove PCR and sequencing errors. To assign V, D and J gene segments, CDR3 sequences were aligned to IMGT reference sequences. For a sequence to be retained, at least a six-nucleotide match to both a V gene segment and a J gene segment was required. Rearrangements were classified as productive when the CDR3 lacked stop codons and remained in frame with V and J, and all other rearrangements were classified as non-productive. CDR3 was defined according to IMGT convention as the region running from the second conserved V-encoded cysteine to the conserved J-encoded phenylalanine. The earlier analysis of about 610 of the donors excluded sequences that lacked an unambiguous match to a single V gene segment. An earlier analysis of several hundred of the donors called V segments functional above 56.7% productive rearrangements and segregating when the between-donor standard deviation exceeded 5%. A statistical classification framework was built to diagnose cytomegalovirus status from the catalog of TCR beta chain sequences. In a later analysis, TCR nucleotide sequences were compared against IMGT/GENE-DB human TR gene sequences so that V and J genes could be assigned. Using the TCRdist pipeline, a later analysis assigned CDR3 sequences along with most-parsimonious VDJ recombination scenarios. A later analysis defined each TCR beta chain by its CDR3 amino acid sequence plus V-gene family, and excluded reads lacking a unique V-gene family. In a later analysis, 550 to 650 highly shared, low-generation-probability nucleotide sequences were removed to address suspected cross-contamination and a sequencing artifact. In a later analysis, a clonal expansion index for each public chain was calculated from normalized within-repertoire ranks of inferred template counts. A later analysis computed generation probabilities with a VDJ recombination model fitted to out-of-frame rearrangements, and checked the results against IGoR. Hypergeometric tests were used in a later analysis to score TCR-TCR, TCR-HLA and TCR-CMV co-occurrence, with a repertoire-size bias correction applied to the TCR pairs. To estimate false discovery rates, a later analysis permuted the HLA or CMV assignments 20 times. In a later analysis, co-occurring TCRs were grouped with DBSCAN, and TCRdist sequence similarity was added when clustering was performed within HLA-allele-positive subsets. Repertoires with fewer than 30,000 or more than 120,000 public chains were left out of co-occurrence clustering, as were about five repertoires with anomalous nucleotide sharing. This is the immuneACCESS table as TCRdb keeps it, with only in-frame sequences that have V and J called. A part of the clones is gone; compared with another copy, unresolved V genes explain less than half, and the rest is unexplained. Clonal size and the V and J genes are those of that table, whereas D and trimming came from the DNA. This sample lists about 85,000 clones; around 66% were detected once. The ten largest clones add up to around 4% of the sample.

Taken from the germline V gene, the CDR1 and CDR2 loops are SGHVS and FQNEAQ. Counted from cysteine to phenylalanine, this CDR3 has 15 amino acids. The DNA shown is the 45-base CDR3, in frame from base 1. The V and J ends are trimmed by 0 bases and 4 bases, leaving 12 bases between them. The cohort consisted of approximately 690 healthy bone marrow donors. All cohort members were sampled while nominally healthy, although unrecorded immune exposures were likely present. The donor was CMV seronegative and was included in the group of 352 seronegative cohort members. Every donor gave a peripheral blood sample, and the peripheral blood mononuclear cells from that sample were used for TCR beta sequencing. Genomic DNA extraction from the blood cell samples was performed with the Qiagen DNeasy Blood Extraction Kit.

This sequence uses TRBV7-8 and TRBJ1-1; the best D guess is TRBD1, with 5 bases matching. The TCR sequence derives from a young man in good health and CMV-seronegative. The sample consisted of PBMCs. The CDR3 loop reads CASSLAVQGATEAFF. The DNA is TGTGCCAGCAGCTTAGCAGTTCAGGGTGCCACTGAAGCTTTCTTT.